This T cell receptor (beta chain) appears in the sequencing data of a study of T cell responses to AZD1222 COVID-19 vaccine. Timing groups of about 4 and about 12 weeks for second doses were pooled. Findings and limits, study-wide: Repertoires were obtained only post-peak T cell response. White British people made up most donors, females outnumbered males, and clonal diversity was possibly underestimated.

About this clone itself: Its antigen is unidentified.

Method: immunoSEQ multiplex PCR; TCRdb's copy keeps in-frame clones and lacks some. The sample records some 150,000 clones, approximately 89% being singletons. The CDR3 spans 15 residues. The V end lost 4 bases, the J end lost 5 bases, and 15 bases lay between the germline ends. The germline V gene has CDR1 MDHEN and CDR2 SYDVKM. The origin of this receptor is an adult who received the AZD1222 COVID-19 vaccine. The rearrangement links TRBV28 to TRBJ1-5; no definite D call. The sample here was peripheral blood, taken 28 days after the second AZD1222 dose. The CDR3 region is CASSWRARRYQPQHF. As DNA, the CDR3 is TGTGCCAGCAGTTGGAGGGCGAGAAGGTATCAGCCCCAGCATTTT.